The clone carrying this TCR beta chain occurred once. About 0.5 to 1 ug RNA was reverse transcribed with random hexamers. The immunoSEQ assay covered 54 Vbeta and 13 Jbeta segments for CDR3. Each CDR3 protein gets one entry after TCRdb re-called the immunoSEQ multiplex PCR reads with MiXCR. The table has some 120,000 distinct CDR3 sequences, around 94% seen once. This record comes from a study of CD8 T cells in Susac syndrome. CD8+ and CD4+ T cells circulating in blood were sequenced for TCR beta. Relapsing-remitting disease, either stable or active, was present in the treatment-naive patients who were the multiple sclerosis controls. Negative isolation yielded CD4+ and CD8+ T cells, and FACS enriched TEMRA cells. Sequencing was performed on CD4+ T cells from PBMCs. The receptor's source is a human donor with multiple sclerosis.

The CDR3 region is CSVDEGASDGYTF. CDR3 DNA: TGCAGCGTTGACGAGGGGGCGAGTGATGGCTACACCTTC. The chain recombines TRBV29-1 with TRBJ1-2, with TRBD1 matching over 7 bases. Germline CDR1 and CDR2: SQVTM and ANQGSEA. V shed 3 bases and J 6 bases; nucleotides not matched to a gene: 7. The CDR3 runs to 13 residues.